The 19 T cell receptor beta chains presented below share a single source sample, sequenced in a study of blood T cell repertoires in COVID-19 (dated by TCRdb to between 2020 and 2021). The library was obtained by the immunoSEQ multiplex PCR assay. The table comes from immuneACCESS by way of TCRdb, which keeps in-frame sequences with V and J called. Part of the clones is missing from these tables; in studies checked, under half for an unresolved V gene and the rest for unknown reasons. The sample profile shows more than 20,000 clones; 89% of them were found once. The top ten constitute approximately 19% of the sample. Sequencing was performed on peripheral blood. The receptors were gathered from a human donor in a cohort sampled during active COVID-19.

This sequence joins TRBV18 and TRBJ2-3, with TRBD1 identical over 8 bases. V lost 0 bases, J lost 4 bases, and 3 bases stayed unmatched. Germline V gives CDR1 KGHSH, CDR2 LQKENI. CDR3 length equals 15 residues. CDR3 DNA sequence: TGTGCCAGCTCACCACCTCAGGGGGCATCAGATACGCAGTATTTT. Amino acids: CASSPPQGASDTQYF.

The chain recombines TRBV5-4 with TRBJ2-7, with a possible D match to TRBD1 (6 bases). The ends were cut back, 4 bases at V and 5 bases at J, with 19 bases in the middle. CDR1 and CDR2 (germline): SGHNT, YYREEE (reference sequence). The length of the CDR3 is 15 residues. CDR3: CASSKAGTRFHEQYF. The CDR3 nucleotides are TGTGCCAGCAGCAAGGCCGGGACACGGTTTCACGAGCAGTACTTC. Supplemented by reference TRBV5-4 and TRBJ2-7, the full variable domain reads ETGVTQSPTHLIKTRGQQVTLRCSSQSGHNTVSWYQQALGQGPQFIFQYYREEENGRGNFPPRFSGLQFPNYSSELNVNALELDDSALYLCASSKAGTRFHEQYFGPGTRLTVT.

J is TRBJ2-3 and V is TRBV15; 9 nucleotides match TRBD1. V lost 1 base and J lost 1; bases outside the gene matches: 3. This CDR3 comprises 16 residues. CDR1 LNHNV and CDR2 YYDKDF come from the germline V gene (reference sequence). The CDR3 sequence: CATSRGDRAGTDTQYF. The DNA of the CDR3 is TGTGCCACCAGCAGAGGGGACAGGGCAGGCACAGATACGCAGTATTTT.

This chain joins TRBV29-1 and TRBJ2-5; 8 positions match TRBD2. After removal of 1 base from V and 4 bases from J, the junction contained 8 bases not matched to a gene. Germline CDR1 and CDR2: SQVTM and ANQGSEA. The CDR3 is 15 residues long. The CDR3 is CSVEVAGTYRETQYF. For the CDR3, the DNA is TGCAGCGTTGAAGTAGCGGGAACATATCGAGAGACCCAGTACTTC.

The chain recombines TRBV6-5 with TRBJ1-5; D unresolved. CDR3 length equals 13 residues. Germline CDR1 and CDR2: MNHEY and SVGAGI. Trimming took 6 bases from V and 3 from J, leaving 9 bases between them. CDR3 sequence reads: CASSPGLNQPQHF. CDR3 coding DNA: TGTGCCAGCAGCCCCGGACTCAATCAGCCCCAGCATTTT.

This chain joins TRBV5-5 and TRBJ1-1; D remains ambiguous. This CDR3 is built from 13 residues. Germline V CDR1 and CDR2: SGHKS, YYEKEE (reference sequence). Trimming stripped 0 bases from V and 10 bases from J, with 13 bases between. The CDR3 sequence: CASSLDRVAGAFF. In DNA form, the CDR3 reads TGTGCCAGCAGCTTGGATCGGGTCGCTGGAGCTTTCTTT.

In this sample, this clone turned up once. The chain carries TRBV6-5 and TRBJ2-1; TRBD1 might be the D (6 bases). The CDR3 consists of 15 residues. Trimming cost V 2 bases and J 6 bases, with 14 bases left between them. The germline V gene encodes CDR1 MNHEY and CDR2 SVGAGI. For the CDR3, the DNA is TGTGCCAGCAGTTACACCGGACAGCCCCTCAATGAGCAGTTCTTC. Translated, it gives CASSYTGQPLNEQFF.

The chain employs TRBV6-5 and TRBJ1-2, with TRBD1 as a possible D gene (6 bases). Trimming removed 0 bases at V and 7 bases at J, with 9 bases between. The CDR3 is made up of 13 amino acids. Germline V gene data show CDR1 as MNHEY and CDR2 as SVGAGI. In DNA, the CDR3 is TGTGCCAGCAGTTACTCGTCCAGGGGTGGCTACACCTTC. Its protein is CASSYSSRGGYTF.

In nucleotides, the CDR3 is TGTGCCACCAGCAGAGATCCTCAGGGGGCGGACGAGCAGTACTTC. Translated: CATSRDPQGADEQYF. This chain joins TRBV15 and TRBJ2-7; TRBD1 matches 8 bases. This CDR3 is built from 15 residues. Germline trimming cut 0 bases from V and 5 bases from J; bases unmatched to any gene: 6. CDR1 and CDR2 from the germline V gene are LNHNV and YYDKDF (reference sequence). The full variable domain, rest sourced from reference TRBV15 and TRBJ2-7, is DAMVIQNPRYQVTQFGKPVTLSCSQTLNHNVMYWYQQKSSQAPKLLFHYYDKDFNNEADTPDNFQSRRPNTSFCFLDIRSPGLGDTAMYLCATSRDPQGADEQYFGPGTRLTVT.

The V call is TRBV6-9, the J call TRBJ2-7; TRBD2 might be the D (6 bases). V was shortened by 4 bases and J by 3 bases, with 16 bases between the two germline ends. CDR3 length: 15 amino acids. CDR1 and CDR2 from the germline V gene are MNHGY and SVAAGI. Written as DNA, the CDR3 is TGTGCCAGCAGTTCCCCGGGACTGGACGACTACGAGCAGTACTTC. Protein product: CASSSPGLDDYEQYF.

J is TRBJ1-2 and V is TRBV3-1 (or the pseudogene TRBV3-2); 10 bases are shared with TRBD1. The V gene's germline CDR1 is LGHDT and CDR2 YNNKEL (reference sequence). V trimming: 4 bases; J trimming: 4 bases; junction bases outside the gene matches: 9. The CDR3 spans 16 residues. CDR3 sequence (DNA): TGTGCCAGCAGCCGGGACAGGGGCTCCAGACCCTATGGCTACACCTTC. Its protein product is CASSRDRGSRPYGYTF.

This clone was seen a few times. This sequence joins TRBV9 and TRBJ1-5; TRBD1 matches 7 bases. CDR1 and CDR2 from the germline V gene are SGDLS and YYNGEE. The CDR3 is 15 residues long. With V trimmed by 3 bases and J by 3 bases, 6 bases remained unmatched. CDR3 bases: TGTGCCAGCAGCGCCGGGGACAGCACCAATCAGCCCCAGCATTTT. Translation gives CASSAGDSTNQPQHF.

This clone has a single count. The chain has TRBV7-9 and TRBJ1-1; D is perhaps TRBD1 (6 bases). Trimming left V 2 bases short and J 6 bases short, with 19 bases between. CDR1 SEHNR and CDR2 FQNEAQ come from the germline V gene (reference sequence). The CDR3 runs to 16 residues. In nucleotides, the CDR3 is TGTGCCAGCAGCTTATTCGGCGGTTCAGGGGTGGCTGAAGCTTTCTTT. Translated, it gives CASSLFGGSGVAEAFF.

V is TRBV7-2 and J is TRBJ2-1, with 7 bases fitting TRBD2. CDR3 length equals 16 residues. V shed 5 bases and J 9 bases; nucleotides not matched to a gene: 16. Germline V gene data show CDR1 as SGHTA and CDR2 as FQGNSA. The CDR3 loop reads CASSPAGGGRLSEQFF. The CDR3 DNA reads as TGTGCCAGCAGCCCTGCCGGTGGCGGGAGACTGAGTGAGCAGTTCTTC.

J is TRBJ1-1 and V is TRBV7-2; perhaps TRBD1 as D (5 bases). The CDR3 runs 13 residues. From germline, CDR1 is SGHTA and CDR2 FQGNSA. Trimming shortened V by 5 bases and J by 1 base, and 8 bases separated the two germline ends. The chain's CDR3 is CASSIGQNTEAFF. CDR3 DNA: TGTGCCAGCAGCATCGGACAGAACACTGAAGCTTTCTTT.

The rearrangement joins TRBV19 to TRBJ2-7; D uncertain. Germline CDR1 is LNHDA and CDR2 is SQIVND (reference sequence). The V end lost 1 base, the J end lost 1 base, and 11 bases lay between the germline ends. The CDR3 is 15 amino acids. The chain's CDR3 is CASSIASIRSYEQYF. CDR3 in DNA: TGTGCCAGTAGTATAGCTTCGATTCGGTCCTACGAGCAGTACTTC.

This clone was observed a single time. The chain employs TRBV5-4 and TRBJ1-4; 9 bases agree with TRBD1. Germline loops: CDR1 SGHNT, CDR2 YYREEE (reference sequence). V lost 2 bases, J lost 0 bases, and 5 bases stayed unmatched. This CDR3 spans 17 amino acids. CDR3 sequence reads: CASSLGTGSATNEKLFF. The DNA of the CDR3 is TGTGCCAGCAGCTTAGGGACAGGGTCTGCAACTAATGAAAAACTGTTTTTT.

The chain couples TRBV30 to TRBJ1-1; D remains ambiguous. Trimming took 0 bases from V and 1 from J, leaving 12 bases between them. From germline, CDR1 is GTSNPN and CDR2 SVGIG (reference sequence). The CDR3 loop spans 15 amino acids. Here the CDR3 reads CAWSVRPRQNTEAFF. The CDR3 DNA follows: TGTGCCTGGAGTGTCAGGCCACGGCAGAACACTGAAGCTTTCTTT.

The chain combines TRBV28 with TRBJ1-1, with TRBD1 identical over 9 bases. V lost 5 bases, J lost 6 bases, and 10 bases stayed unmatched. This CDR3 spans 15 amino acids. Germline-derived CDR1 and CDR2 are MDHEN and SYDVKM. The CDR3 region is CASSHTGGRRSEAFF. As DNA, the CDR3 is TGTGCCAGCAGTCATACAGGGGGCCGGCGGTCTGAAGCTTTCTTT.